This T cell receptor beta chain originates from a study of blood T cell repertoires in COVID-19. Cohort allocation depended upon clinical history that participants reported. During the 2 weeks before they entered the study, exposed participants had met someone with a PCR-confirmed or clinician-diagnosed COVID-19 case. Here immunoSEQ multiplex PCR was the method, and the copy in TCRdb shows in-frame clones only, minus some. This sample has roughly 280,000 clones, with around 93% found just once. V gave up 5 bases and J gave up 7 bases, with 15 bases separating them. This CDR3 has 14 amino acids. Germline CDR1 is SGHTA and CDR2 is FQGNSA.

The specimen sequenced was PBMCs or T cells enriched from blood (not recorded which). This receptor was obtained from a man aged 40-49 years who had been exposed to COVID-19. This chain uses TRBV7-2 with TRBJ1-5; D is undetermined. The CDR3, as DNA: TGTGCCAGCAGCCCACCGGGTTTTGGGCAGCCCCAGCATTTT. Translated, it gives CASSPPGFGQPQHF.